These 12 T cell receptor beta chains were all obtained from the same sample, sequenced in a study of T cells after yellow fever vaccination. TCRdb called the 5' RACE reads again in MiXCR, with one record for every CDR3 protein. The sample has some 670,000 distinct CDR3 sequences; around an eighth are singletons. The starting material was PBMCs, obtained on the day of the yellow fever booster vaccination. The source of these receptors is a man younger than 45 who received the YFV17D yellow fever vaccine.

The chain has TRBV6-2 or TRBV6-3 and TRBJ2-7; TRBD1 matches at 9 bases. Germline CDR1 and CDR2: MNHEY and SVGEGT. Losses at the gene ends were 1 base for V and 5 bases for J; bases not matched to a gene: 0. The CDR3 has 13 amino acids. The CDR3 bases are TGTGCCAGCAGTTACTGGACAGGGGACGAGCAGTACTTC. Its protein is CASSYWTGDEQYF.

The chain carries TRBV5-4 and TRBJ2-7, with 8 bases matching TRBD2. After removal of 1 base from V and 3 bases from J, the junction contained 6 bases not matched to a gene. The CDR3 is 15 amino acids. CDR1 and CDR2 (germline): SGHNT, YYREEE (reference sequence). DNA of the CDR3: TGTGCCAGCAGCTTGTACGGGAGGGCCTTCTACGAGCAGTACTTC. Translation: CASSLYGRAFYEQYF.

J is TRBJ2-5 and V is TRBV9; D might be TRBD2 (5 bases). The germline V gene has CDR1 SGDLS and CDR2 YYNGEE. V was cut by 0 bases and J by 7 bases, with 10 bases left in between. The CDR3 extends over 13 amino acids. The CDR3: CASSVGRAGTQYF. The CDR3 DNA follows: TGTGCCAGCAGCGTAGGGCGGGCGGGGACCCAGTACTTC.

This clonotype appeared a few times. The rearrangement uses TRBV5-6 and TRBJ1-5, with D unresolved. In germline, CDR1 is SGHDT, CDR2 YYEEEE. This CDR3 has 15 amino acids. V lost 4 bases to trimming and J lost 5 bases, with 16 bases between them. The CDR3 region has the DNA TGTGCCAGCAGCCGACTTGGGCAGCGGGATCAGCCCCAGCATTTT. It encodes CASSRLGQRDQPQHF.

This chain connects TRBV6-5 to TRBJ2-2, with D hard to call. V was clipped by 4 bases and J by 3 bases, with 12 bases between them. From germline, CDR1 is MNHEY and CDR2 SVGAGI. The CDR3 runs 15 residues. This chain's CDR3 is CASSLYRRDTGELFF. CDR3 coding DNA: TGTGCCAGCAGTTTATACCGAAGGGACACCGGGGAGCTGTTTTTT.

This clonotype showed up just a few times. The gene calls are TRBV4-1 and TRBJ2-7, with D possibly matching TRBD2 (5 bases). V was shortened by 4 bases and J by 2 bases, with 15 bases between the two germline ends. The germline V gene has CDR1 MGHRA and CDR2 YSYEKL. The CDR3 is 15 residues long. The CDR3, as DNA: TGCGCCAGCAGCCCCGGAGGTCCTGGGACCTACGAGCAGTACTTC. Translating it yields CASSPGGPGTYEQYF.

The chain links TRBV6-1 to TRBJ2-7; 9 nucleotides agree with TRBD1. The trim removed 3 bases at V and 2 bases at J, leaving 17 bases unmatched. The CDR3 loop spans 19 amino acids. Germline CDR1 is MNHNS and CDR2 is SASEGT. Written as DNA, the CDR3 is TGTGCCAGCAGTGAGCGGGACAGGGACCCGGGACTAACCCCCTACGAGCAGTACTTC. Its translation: CASSERDRDPGLTPYEQYF.

The chain employs TRBV5-1 and TRBJ1-1, with TRBD1 identical over 8 bases. After removal of 4 bases from V and 6 bases from J, the junction contained 11 bases not matched to a gene. Looked up from germline, CDR1 is SGHRS and CDR2 is YFSETQ. CDR3 length: 15 amino acids. CDR3 amino acids: CASSVQDRALPEAFF. In DNA, the CDR3 is TGCGCCAGCAGCGTTCAGGACAGGGCCCTCCCTGAAGCTTTCTTT.

This clonotype has just a few counts. The chain recombines TRBV6-5 with TRBJ2-1, with D maybe TRBD1 (6 bases). The length of the CDR3 is 13 residues. Germline V gene lookup returns CDR1 MNHEY and CDR2 SVGAGI. V lost 4 bases to trimming and J lost 7 bases, with 11 bases between them. CDR3 region: CASSLTGLNEQFF. CDR3 DNA sequence: TGTGCCAGCAGTTTAACAGGGTTGAATGAGCAGTTCTTC.

The chain is built from TRBV11-2 and TRBJ1-2; 9 nucleotides agree with TRBD1. CDR1 and CDR2 (germline): SGHAT, FQNNGV. V was clipped by 1 base and J by 8 bases; unmatched bases: 5. The CDR3 runs to 14 residues. The CDR3: CASSLGDRVGGYTF. The CDR3 DNA follows: TGTGCCAGCAGCTTAGGGGACAGGGTGGGCGGCTACACCTTC.

This clonotype appeared a few times. This chain uses TRBV30 with TRBJ2-1; D unclear. The V gene lost 3 bases and the J gene lost 2 bases, with 8 bases spanning the gap. CDR1 and CDR2 from the germline V gene are GTSNPN and SVGIG (reference sequence). This CDR3 is 13 amino acids long. CDR3: CAWSARPYNEQFF. The CDR3 DNA reads TGTGCCTGGAGCGCACGGCCCTACAATGAGCAGTTCTTC.

The J gene is TRBJ1-6, the V gene TRBV9; the D gene is possibly TRBD1 (5 bases). CDR3 length: 14 residues. V lost 4 bases to trimming and J lost 7 bases, with 12 bases between them. Germline CDR1 is SGDLS and CDR2 is YYNGEE. CDR3 residues: CASSFRGANSPLHF. CDR3 sequence (DNA): TGTGCCAGCAGCTTCCGAGGGGCCAATTCACCCCTCCACTTT.